This T cell receptor (beta chain) originates from a study of blood T cell repertoires in COVID-19. In the study overall: Donors in the United States, Italy and Spain gave samples during acute or convalescent COVID-19.

Germline V lookup: CDR1 KGHSH, CDR2 LQKENI. The junction had 8 bases not matched to a gene; V was cut back by 5 bases and J by 7 bases. The CDR3 is 14 residues long. Per the original data handling: Nucleated cell number was recorded as an estimate derived from reference gene primer amplification. Profiled with immunoSEQ multiplex PCR; TCRdb holds only in-frame clones, not every one. That table gives V, J and clone size, and the DNA gave D and trimming. The top ten hold about 10% of the sample, which has 120,000 to 150,000 clones, approximately 90% seen once. The chain links TRBV18 to TRBJ2-7; 10 bases agree with TRBD1. The specimen was peripheral blood. This TCR was sampled from a woman of 80 years or more with acute or convalescent COVID-19. DNA of the CDR3: TGTGCCAGCTCAGTCGAGACAGGGGGCGCTGAGCAGTACTTC. Protein product: CASSVETGGAEQYF. Together with reference TRBV18 and TRBJ2-7, the CDR3 gives the full variable domain: NAGVMQNPRHLVRRRGQEARLRCSPMKGHSHVYWYRQLPEEGLKFMVYLQKENIIDESGMPKERFSAEFPKEGPSILRIQQVVRGDSAAYFCASSVETGGAEQYFGPGTRLTVT.